The 16 T cell receptor beta chains below were found in one sample sequenced in a study of T cells expressing NK-cell markers. TCRdb re-called the 5' RACE reads and gives one entry per CDR3 protein, without DNA. The repertoire shows 350,000 to 500,000 distinct CDR3 sequences; the top ten hold roughly 7.2%. Sequencing was carried out using blood T cells: a sorted CD56 or NKG2C T cell subset, CD4+ or CD8+ T cells, or bulk PBMC T cells (not recorded which). These receptors were taken from a woman between 18 and 70 years old in good health.

The chain recombines TRBV7-2 with TRBJ2-1. The V gene's germline CDR1 is SGHTA and CDR2 FQGNSA. The CDR3 is 14 amino acids. CDR3: CASSLALSGNEQFF.

The chain carries TRBV12-3 or TRBV12-4 and TRBJ1-5. CDR3 length equals 15 residues. The CDR3 reads CASSFGSALNQPQHF.

The V gene is TRBV7-2, the J gene TRBJ2-3. The CDR3 sequence is 13 residues long. Germline-derived CDR1 and CDR2 are SGHTA and FQGNSA. The chain's CDR3 is CASSLGVGDTQYF.

Here the CDR3 reads CASSLTGNNQPQHF. This chain uses TRBV7-9 with TRBJ1-5; the TCRdb call, TRBD1, lacks DNA for checking. This CDR3 has 14 amino acids. The germline gives CDR1 SEHNR, CDR2 FQNEAQ (reference sequence).

The rearrangement joins TRBV24-1 to TRBJ1-1; TCRdb returns TRBD1, unconfirmable since there is no DNA. Per the germline V gene, CDR1 is KGHDR and CDR2 is SFDVKD. The CDR3 sequence is 13 residues long. The CDR3 protein is CATSEGGSTEAFF.

The V gene is TRBV5-6, the J gene TRBJ2-1. The germline gives CDR1 SGHDT, CDR2 YYEEEE. The CDR3 extends over 12 amino acids. The chain's CDR3 is CASSLDRAEQFF.

The chain combines TRBV18 with TRBJ2-3; the TRBD2 assignment by TCRdb is unverifiable without DNA. Germline CDR1 reads KGHSH; CDR2 reads LQKENI. The CDR3 is 14 amino acids. The CDR3 loop reads CASSPQGRADTQYF.

The V and J genes are TRBV12-3 or TRBV12-4 and TRBJ2-7; the D call of TRBD2 rests on TCRdb alone, since no DNA is present to check it. CDR3 length: 15 residues. The CDR3 region is CASGSRQLRSYEQYF.

The gene calls are TRBV5-1 and TRBJ2-2; no DNA is available, so the TRBD2 call from TCRdb remains unchecked. Germline V gives CDR1 SGHRS, CDR2 YFSETQ. CDR3 size: 18 residues. The CDR3 spells CASATPRSGGANTGELFF.

The V and J genes are TRBV20-1 and TRBJ2-1. CDR1 and CDR2 (germline): DFQATT, SNEGSKA (reference sequence). This CDR3 region has 15 residues. The CDR3 spells CSASTPWLLDNEQFF.

CDR3 sequence: CSVVMQGSEQYF. The chain employs TRBV29-1 and TRBJ2-7; the D call of TRBD1 rests on TCRdb alone, since no DNA is present to check it. Germline CDR1 is SQVTM and CDR2 is ANQGSEA. The CDR3 is 12 amino acids.

The chain carries TRBV18 and TRBJ1-4. Germline V gene data show CDR1 as KGHSH and CDR2 as LQKENI. This CDR3 has 17 residues. CDR3 amino acids: CASSPFPPTATNEKLFF. Full variable domain (missing parts from reference TRBV18 and TRBJ1-4): NAGVMQNPRHLVRRRGQEARLRCSPMKGHSHVYWYRQLPEEGLKFMVYLQKENIIDESGMPKERFSAEFPKEGPSILRIQQVVRGDSAAYFCASSPFPPTATNEKLFFGSGTQLSVL.

This chain links TRBV27 with TRBJ2-7; absent DNA, TCRdb's TRBD2 call cannot be checked. The CDR3 runs 13 residues. Germline lookup yields CDR1 MNHEY and CDR2 SMNVEV (reference sequence). CDR3 in amino acids: CASSLEAGVGQYF.

The chain recombines TRBV5-1 with TRBJ2-1. The CDR3 loop spans 14 amino acids. Germline V gives CDR1 SGHRS, CDR2 YFSETQ. CDR3 in amino acids: CASSTGGSYNEQFF.

The rearrangement joins TRBV21-1 to TRBJ2-2; the TCRdb D gene call, TRBD2, has no DNA to confirm it. TRBV21-1 is a listed pseudogene. This CDR3 is built from 11 residues. The CDR3 sequence is CARGRHGELFF.

The V call is TRBV5-1, the J call TRBJ1-6; TCRdb's D gene call, TRBD1, goes unchecked for lack of DNA. This CDR3 has 16 amino acids. CDR1 and CDR2 from the germline V gene are SGHRS and YFSETQ. This CDR3 is CASSPGQGAWNSPLHF.